These 5 T cell receptor beta chains were all obtained from the same sample, sequenced in a study of high-grade serous ovarian cancer treatment subgroups. Profiled with immunoSEQ multiplex PCR; TCRdb holds only in-frame clones, not every one. The sample carries more than 10,000 clones, 68% recorded once. Tumor samples were taken before definitive surgery or chemotherapy. Specimen: tumor tissue. Every receptor here comes from a human donor with high-grade serous ovarian cancer.

The chain has TRBV6-5 and TRBJ1-4; 7 nucleotides agree with TRBD1. The CDR3 length is 15 residues. J gave up 4 bases and V 2 bases, and 4 bases lay outside the gene matches. CDR1 and CDR2 (germline): MNHEY, SVGAGI. The CDR3 region is CASSYTTGSNEKLFF. In DNA form, the CDR3 reads TGTGCCAGCAGTTACACGACAGGGAGTAATGAAAAACTGTTTTTT.

The V gene is TRBV28, the J gene TRBJ2-1; no definite D call. The germline CDR1 and CDR2 sequences are MDHEN and SYDVKM. The CDR3 has 12 amino acids. The ends were cut back, 2 bases at V and 2 bases at J, with 1 base in the middle. The CDR3 bases are TGTGCCAGCAGTTTAGCCTACAATGAGCAGTTCTTC. Translation gives CASSLAYNEQFF.

The CDR3 DNA is TGTGCCAGCATATCAGGGCTTGAGCAGTTCTTC. Its translation: CASISGLEQFF. This sequence joins TRBV27 and TRBJ2-1; D perhaps matches TRBD1 (5 bases). The V and J ends lost 7 bases and 9 bases respectively, with 10 bases between them. The germline CDR1 and CDR2 sequences are MNHEY and SMNVEV (reference sequence). The CDR3 runs 11 residues.

The chain carries TRBV13 and TRBJ2-7, with D unclear. Trimming stripped 2 bases from V and 0 bases from J, with 5 bases between. Germline CDR1 is PRHDT and CDR2 is FYEKMQ (reference sequence). The CDR3 consists of 13 residues. The CDR3 DNA is TGTGCCAGCAGCTTACAGAGCTCCTACGAGCAGTACTTC. Protein product: CASSLQSSYEQYF.

The chain combines TRBV5-1 with TRBJ2-7; no clear D gene. CDR3 length equals 14 residues. From germline, CDR1 is SGHRS and CDR2 YFSETQ. Trimming took 0 bases from V and 3 from J, leaving 10 bases between them. CDR3 amino acids: CASSLDGFSYEQYF. The CDR3 bases are TGCGCCAGCAGCTTGGACGGATTTAGCTACGAGCAGTACTTC.